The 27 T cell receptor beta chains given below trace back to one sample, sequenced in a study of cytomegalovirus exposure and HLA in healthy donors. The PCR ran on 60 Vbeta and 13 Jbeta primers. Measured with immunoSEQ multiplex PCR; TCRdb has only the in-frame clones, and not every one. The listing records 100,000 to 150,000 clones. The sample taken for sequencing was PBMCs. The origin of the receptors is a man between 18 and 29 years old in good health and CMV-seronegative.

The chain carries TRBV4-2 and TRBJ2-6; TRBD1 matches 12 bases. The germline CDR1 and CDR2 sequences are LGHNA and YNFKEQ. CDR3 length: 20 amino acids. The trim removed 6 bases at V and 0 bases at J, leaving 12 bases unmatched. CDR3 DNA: TGTGCCAGCAGATTATCTAATCGGGACAGGGGGCTCTCTGGGGCCAACGTCCTGACTTTC. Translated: CASRLSNRDRGLSGANVLTF.

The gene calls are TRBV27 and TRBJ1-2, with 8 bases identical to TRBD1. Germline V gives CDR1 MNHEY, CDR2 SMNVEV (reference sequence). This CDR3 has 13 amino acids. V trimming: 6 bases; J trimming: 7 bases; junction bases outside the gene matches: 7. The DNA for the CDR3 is TGTGCCAGCAGCTCTTCGACAGGGGTTGGCTACACCTTC. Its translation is CASSSSTGVGYTF.

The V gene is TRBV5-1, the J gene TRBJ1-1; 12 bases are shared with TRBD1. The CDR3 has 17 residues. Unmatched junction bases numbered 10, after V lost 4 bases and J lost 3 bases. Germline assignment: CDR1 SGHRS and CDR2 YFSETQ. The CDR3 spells CASSVRGQGALDTEAFF. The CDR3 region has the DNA TGCGCCAGCAGCGTCCGGGGACAGGGGGCGCTGGACACTGAAGCTTTCTTT.

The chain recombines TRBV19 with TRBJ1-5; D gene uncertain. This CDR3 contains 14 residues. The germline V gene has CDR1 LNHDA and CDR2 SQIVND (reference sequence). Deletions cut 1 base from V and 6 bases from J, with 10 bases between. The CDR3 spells CASSIVRVVQPQHF. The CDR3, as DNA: TGTGCCAGTAGTATAGTCCGGGTCGTTCAGCCCCAGCATTTT.

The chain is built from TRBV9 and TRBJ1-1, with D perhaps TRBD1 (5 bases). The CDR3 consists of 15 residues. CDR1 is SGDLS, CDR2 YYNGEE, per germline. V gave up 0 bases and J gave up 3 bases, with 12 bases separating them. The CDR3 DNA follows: TGTGCCAGCAGCGTAGGGGGGGGTTTTGACACTGAAGCTTTCTTT. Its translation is CASSVGGGFDTEAFF.

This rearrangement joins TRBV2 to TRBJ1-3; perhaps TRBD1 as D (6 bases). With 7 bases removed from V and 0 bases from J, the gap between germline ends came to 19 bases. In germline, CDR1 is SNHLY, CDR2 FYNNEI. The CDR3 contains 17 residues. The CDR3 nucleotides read TGTGCCAGCAATTTTTTAGGGACACGGATCTCTGGAAACACCATATATTTT. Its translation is CASNFLGTRISGNTIYF. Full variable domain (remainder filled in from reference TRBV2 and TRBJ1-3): EPEVTQTPSHQVTQMGQEVILRCVPISNHLYFYWYRQILGQKVEFLVSFYNNEISEKSEIFDDQFSVERPDGSNFTLKIRSTKLEDSAMYFCASNFLGTRISGNTIYFGEGSWLTVV.

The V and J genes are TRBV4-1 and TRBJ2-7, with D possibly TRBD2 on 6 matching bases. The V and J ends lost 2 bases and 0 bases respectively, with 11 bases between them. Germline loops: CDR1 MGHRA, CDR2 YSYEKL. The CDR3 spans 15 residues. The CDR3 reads CASSQPGTHSYEQYF. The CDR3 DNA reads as TGCGCCAGCAGCCAACCCGGGACTCACTCCTACGAGCAGTACTTC.

CDR3 amino acids: CASSLGLAGGDNEQFF. DNA of the CDR3: TGTGCCAGCAGCTTAGGACTAGCGGGAGGTGACAATGAGCAGTTCTTC. The V gene is TRBV7-9, the J gene TRBJ2-1, with 13 bases lining up with TRBD2. The V gene's germline CDR1 is SEHNR and CDR2 FQNEAQ (reference sequence). The CDR3 has 16 residues. The J segment lost 5 bases and the V segment lost 1 base, leaving 2 bases of the junction unmatched.

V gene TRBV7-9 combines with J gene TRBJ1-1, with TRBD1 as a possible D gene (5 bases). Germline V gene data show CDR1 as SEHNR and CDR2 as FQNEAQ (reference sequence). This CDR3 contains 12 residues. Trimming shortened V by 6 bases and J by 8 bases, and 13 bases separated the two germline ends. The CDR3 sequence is CASSRGENEAFF. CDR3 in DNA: TGTGCCAGCAGTCGGGGGGAGAACGAAGCTTTCTTT.

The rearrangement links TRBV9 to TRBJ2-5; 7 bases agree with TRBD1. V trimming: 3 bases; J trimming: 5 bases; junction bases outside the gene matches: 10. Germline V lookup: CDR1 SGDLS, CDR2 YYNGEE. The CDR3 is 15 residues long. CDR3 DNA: TGTGCCAGCAGCGAGGATCCCACAGGGGAGGAGACCCAGTACTTC. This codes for CASSEDPTGEETQYF.

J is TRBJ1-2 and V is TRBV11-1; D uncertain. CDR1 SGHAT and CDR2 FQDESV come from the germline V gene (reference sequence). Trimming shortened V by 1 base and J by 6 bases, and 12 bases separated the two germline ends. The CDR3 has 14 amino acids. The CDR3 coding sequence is TGTGCCAGCAGCTTAGACGCCTCCAGGCATGGCTACACCTTC. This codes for CASSLDASRHGYTF.

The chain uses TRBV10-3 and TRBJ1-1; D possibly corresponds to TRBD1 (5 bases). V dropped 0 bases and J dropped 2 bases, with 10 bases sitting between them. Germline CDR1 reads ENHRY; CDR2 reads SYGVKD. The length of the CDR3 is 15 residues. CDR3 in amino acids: CAISESAGSNTEAFF. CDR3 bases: TGTGCCATCAGTGAGTCGGCAGGGTCCAACACTGAAGCTTTCTTT.

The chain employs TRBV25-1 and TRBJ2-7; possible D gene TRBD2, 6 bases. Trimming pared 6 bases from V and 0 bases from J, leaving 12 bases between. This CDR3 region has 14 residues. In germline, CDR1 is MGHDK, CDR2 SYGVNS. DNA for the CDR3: TGTGCCAGCAGCCACGGGGGTCTCTCCTACGAGCAGTACTTC. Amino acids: CASSHGGLSYEQYF.

The CDR3 nucleotides read TGCGCCAGCAGCCTGGGAGGAGGGGCGGGAACTGAAGCTTTCTTT. Amino acid sequence: CASSLGGGAGTEAFF. V and J are TRBV5-1 and TRBJ1-1; TRBD1 is a possible D gene (5 bases). The ends were cut back, 4 bases at V and 5 bases at J, with 18 bases in the middle. The germline gives CDR1 SGHRS, CDR2 YFSETQ. The CDR3 length is 15 residues. Combining the CDR3 with reference TRBV5-1 and TRBJ1-1 gives the whole variable domain KAGVTQTPRYLIKTRGQQVTLSCSPISGHRSVSWYQQTPGQGLQFLFEYFSETQRNKGNFPGRFSGRQFSNSRSEMNVSTLELGDSALYLCASSLGGGAGTEAFFGQGTRLTVV.

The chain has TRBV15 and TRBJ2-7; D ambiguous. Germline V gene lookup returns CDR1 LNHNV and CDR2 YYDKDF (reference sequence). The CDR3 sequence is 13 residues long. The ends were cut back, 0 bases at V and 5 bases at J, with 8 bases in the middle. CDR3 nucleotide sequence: TGTGCCACCAGCAGAGATCTTATCCACGAGCAGTACTTC. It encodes CATSRDLIHEQYF.

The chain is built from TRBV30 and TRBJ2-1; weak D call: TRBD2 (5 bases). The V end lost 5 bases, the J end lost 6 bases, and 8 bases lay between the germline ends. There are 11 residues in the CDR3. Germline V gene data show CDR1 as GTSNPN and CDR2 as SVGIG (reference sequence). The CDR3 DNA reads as TGTGCCTGGGCGGGTGGCAATGAGCAGTTCTTC. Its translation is CAWAGGNEQFF.

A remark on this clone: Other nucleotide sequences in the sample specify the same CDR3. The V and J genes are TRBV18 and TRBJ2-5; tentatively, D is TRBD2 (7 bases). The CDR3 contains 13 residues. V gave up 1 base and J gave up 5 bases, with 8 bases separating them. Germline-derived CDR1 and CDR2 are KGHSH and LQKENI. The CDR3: CASSPRGGETQYF. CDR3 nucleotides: TGTGCCAGCTCACCACGGGGGGGCGAGACCCAGTACTTC. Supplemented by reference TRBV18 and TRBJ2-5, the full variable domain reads NAGVMQNPRHLVRRRGQEARLRCSPMKGHSHVYWYRQLPEEGLKFMVYLQKENIIDESGMPKERFSAEFPKEGPSILRIQQVVRGDSAAYFCASSPRGGETQYFGPGTRLLVL.

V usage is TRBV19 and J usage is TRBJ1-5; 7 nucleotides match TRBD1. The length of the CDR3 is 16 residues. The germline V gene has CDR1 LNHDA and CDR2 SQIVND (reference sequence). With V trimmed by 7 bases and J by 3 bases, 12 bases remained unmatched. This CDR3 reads CASTTLQGKSNQPQHF. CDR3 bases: TGTGCCAGTACAACCCTACAGGGGAAGTCCAATCAGCCCCAGCATTTT.

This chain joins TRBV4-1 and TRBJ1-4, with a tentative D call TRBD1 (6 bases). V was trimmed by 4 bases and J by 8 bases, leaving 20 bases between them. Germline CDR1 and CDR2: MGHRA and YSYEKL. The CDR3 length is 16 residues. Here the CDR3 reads CASSLTSNRAAEKLFF. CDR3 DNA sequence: TGCGCCAGCAGCCTAACATCAAACAGGGCGGCGGAAAAACTGTTTTTT.

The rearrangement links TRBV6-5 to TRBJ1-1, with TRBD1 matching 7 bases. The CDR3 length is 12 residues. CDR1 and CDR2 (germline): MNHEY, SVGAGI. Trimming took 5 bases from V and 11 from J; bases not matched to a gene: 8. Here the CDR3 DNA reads TGTGCCAGCAGTCACCGCGGGACAGCGGCTTTCTTT. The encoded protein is CASSHRGTAAFF.

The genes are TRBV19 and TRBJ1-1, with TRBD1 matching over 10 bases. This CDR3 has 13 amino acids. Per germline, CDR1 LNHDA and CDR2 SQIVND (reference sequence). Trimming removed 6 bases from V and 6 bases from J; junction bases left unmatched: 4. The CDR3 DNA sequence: TGTGCCAGTAGGGGACAGGGGTGGTCTGAAGCTTTCTTT. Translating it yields CASRGQGWSEAFF.

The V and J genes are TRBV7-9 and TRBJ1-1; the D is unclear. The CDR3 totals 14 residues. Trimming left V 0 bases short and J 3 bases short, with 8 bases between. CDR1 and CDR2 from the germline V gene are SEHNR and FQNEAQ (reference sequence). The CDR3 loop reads CASSLALRDTEAFF. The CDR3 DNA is TGTGCCAGCAGCTTAGCGCTGAGGGACACTGAAGCTTTCTTT.

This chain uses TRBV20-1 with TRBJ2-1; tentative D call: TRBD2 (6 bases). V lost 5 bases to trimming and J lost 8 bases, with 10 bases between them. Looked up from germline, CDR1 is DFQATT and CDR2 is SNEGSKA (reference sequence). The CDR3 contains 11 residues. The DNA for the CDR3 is TGCAGTGCTGGGACTTATTATGAGCAGTTCTTC. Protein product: CSAGTYYEQFF.

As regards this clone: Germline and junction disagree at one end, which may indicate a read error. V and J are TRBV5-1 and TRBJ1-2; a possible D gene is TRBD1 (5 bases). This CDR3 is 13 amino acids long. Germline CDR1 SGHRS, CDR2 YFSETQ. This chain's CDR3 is CASSLDGAYGYNF. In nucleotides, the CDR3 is TGCGCCAGCAGCTTGGATGGGGCCTATGGCTACAACTTC.

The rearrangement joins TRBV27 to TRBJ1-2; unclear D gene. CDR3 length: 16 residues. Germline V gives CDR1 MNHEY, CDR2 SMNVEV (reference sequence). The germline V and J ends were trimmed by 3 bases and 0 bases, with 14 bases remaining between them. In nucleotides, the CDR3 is TGTGCCAGCAGTTTGGGCCAGCCAGTCGCTAACTATGGCTACACCTTC. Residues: CASSLGQPVANYGYTF.

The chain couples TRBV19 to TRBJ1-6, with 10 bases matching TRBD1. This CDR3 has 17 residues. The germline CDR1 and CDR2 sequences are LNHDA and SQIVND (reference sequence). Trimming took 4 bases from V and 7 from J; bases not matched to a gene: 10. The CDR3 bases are TGTGCCAGTAGTAATAGAGACAGGGGGCTTTTGAATTCACCCCTCCACTTT. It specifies CASSNRDRGLLNSPLHF.

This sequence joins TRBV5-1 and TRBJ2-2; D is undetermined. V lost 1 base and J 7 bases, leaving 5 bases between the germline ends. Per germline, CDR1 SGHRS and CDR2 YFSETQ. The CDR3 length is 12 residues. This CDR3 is CASSLLIGELFF. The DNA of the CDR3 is TGCGCCAGCAGCTTGCTTATCGGGGAGCTGTTTTTT.